Below are 26 T cell receptor beta chains sequenced from a single sample in a study of OX40 agonist ivuxolimab in advanced cancers. The method was immunoSEQ multiplex PCR; TCRdb's version includes in-frame clones alone and lacks a portion of them. The sample yields about 28,000 clones, around 88% seen once. The source material was CD4+ or CD8+ T cells sorted from blood, sampled in a trial of the OX40 agonist ivuxolimab. These receptors came from an adult with an advanced solid tumor such as melanoma, head and neck, liver or kidney cancer.

The chain is built from TRBV19 and TRBJ1-1, with 7 positions matching TRBD1. The germline V gene encodes CDR1 LNHDA and CDR2 SQIVND (reference sequence). The junction had 5 bases not matched to a gene; V was cut back by 3 bases and J by 4 bases. The CDR3 loop spans 14 amino acids. CDR3 loop: CASSIGQGGTEAFF. CDR3 nucleotides: TGTGCCAGTAGTATTGGCCAGGGGGGCACTGAAGCTTTCTTT.

This chain uses TRBV2 with TRBJ2-4; D possibly corresponds to TRBD1 (5 bases). Trimming pared 6 bases from V and 0 bases from J, leaving 15 bases between. Germline loops: CDR1 SNHLY, CDR2 FYNNEI. This CDR3 contains 16 residues. CDR3 nucleotide sequence: TGTGCCAGCAGGGGAACAGGAACACTAGCCAAAAACATTCAGTACTTC. This codes for CASRGTGTLAKNIQYF.

This CDR3 reads CASSQDLREYEQYF. The CDR3 DNA follows: TGTGCCAGCAGCCAAGATCTGCGGGAATACGAGCAGTACTTC. This chain joins TRBV14 and TRBJ2-7, with a weak D call TRBD2 (6 bases). The CDR3 is 14 residues long. The germline V gene has CDR1 SGHDN and CDR2 FVKESK. Trimming left V 0 bases short and J 4 bases short, with 10 bases between.

The genes are TRBV18 and TRBJ2-7, with TRBD1 matching over 11 bases. Looked up from germline, CDR1 is KGHSH and CDR2 is LQKENI. J gave up 0 bases and V 6 bases, and 10 bases lay outside the gene matches. CDR3 length: 17 residues. The CDR3 sequence is CASSLGTGGPISYEQYF. Written as DNA, the CDR3 is TGTGCCAGCTCCCTTGGGACAGGGGGACCGATCTCCTACGAGCAGTACTTC.

V and J are TRBV5-4 and TRBJ2-3, with 10 bases identical to TRBD2. CDR1 and CDR2 (germline): SGHNT, YYREEE (reference sequence). Germline trimming cut 4 bases from V and 1 base from J; bases unmatched to any gene: 9. The CDR3 is made up of 17 amino acids. The CDR3 region has the DNA TGTGCCAGCAGCCCTCGCCTAGCGGGAGTTGGCACAGATACGCAGTATTTT. Translating gives CASSPRLAGVGTDTQYF.

J is TRBJ2-7 and V is TRBV9, with 7 bases identical to TRBD2. The CDR3 totals 14 residues. J gave up 5 bases and V 0 bases, and 5 bases lay outside the gene matches. The germline V gene has CDR1 SGDLS and CDR2 YYNGEE. The CDR3 reads CASSVEAGEDEQYF. The CDR3 region has the DNA TGTGCCAGCAGCGTAGAGGCGGGAGAGGACGAGCAGTACTTC.

The rearrangement links TRBV30 to TRBJ2-3; D unclear. V gave up 0 bases and J gave up 4 bases, with 8 bases separating them. In germline, CDR1 is GTSNPN, CDR2 SVGIG (reference sequence). The CDR3 runs 13 residues. DNA of the CDR3: TGTGCCTGGAGTGTCGGTGTCCCAGATACGCAGTATTTT. Residues: CAWSVGVPDTQYF. Full variable domain (remainder filled in from reference TRBV30 and TRBJ2-3): SQTIHQWPATLVQPVGSPLSLECTVEGTSNPNLYWYRQAAGRGLQLLFYSVGIGQISSEVPQNLSASRPQDRQFILSSKKLLLSDSGFYLCAWSVGVPDTQYFGPGTRLTVL.

This chain links TRBV27 with TRBJ2-5; D is possibly TRBD1 (5 bases). This CDR3 region has 14 residues. V was cut by 4 bases and J by 0 bases, with 9 bases left in between. Germline-derived CDR1 and CDR2 are MNHEY and SMNVEV (reference sequence). The CDR3 DNA reads as TGTGCCAGCAGTTCGACAGAGTACCAAGAGACCCAGTACTTC. Amino acids: CASSSTEYQETQYF.

This chain connects TRBV5-1 to TRBJ2-1; perhaps TRBD2 as D (5 bases). Germline values: CDR1 SGHRS, CDR2 YFSETQ. Trimming removed 0 bases at V and 2 bases at J, with 9 bases between. The CDR3 length is 15 residues. The CDR3 sequence: CASSLDVGAYNEQFF. In DNA, the CDR3 is TGCGCCAGCAGCTTGGATGTGGGAGCCTACAATGAGCAGTTCTTC.

The chain uses TRBV7-8 and TRBJ2-5; D assignment may be TRBD1 or TRBD2 (6 bases each). CDR3 length equals 14 residues. Trimming cost V 2 bases and J 5 bases, with 12 bases left between them. Germline V lookup: CDR1 SGHVS, CDR2 FQNEAQ. This CDR3 is CASSLLGGRETQYF. The CDR3 nucleotides read TGTGCCAGCAGCTTATTGGGGGGCAGGGAGACCCAGTACTTC.

The chain employs TRBV15 and TRBJ2-1; 9 nucleotides align to TRBD2. This CDR3 has 17 amino acids. Germline V gives CDR1 LNHNV, CDR2 YYDKDF (reference sequence). Trimming at V came to 5 bases and at J to 4 bases, leaving 12 bases not matched to a gene. The CDR3 bases are TGTGCCACCAGCCCCCCATTGAGCGGGAGGTTGTACAATGAGCAGTTCTTC. Protein sequence: CATSPPLSGRLYNEQFF. Combining the CDR3 with reference TRBV15 and TRBJ2-1 gives the whole variable domain DAMVIQNPRYQVTQFGKPVTLSCSQTLNHNVMYWYQQKSSQAPKLLFHYYDKDFNNEADTPDNFQSRRPNTSFCFLDIRSPGLGDTAMYLCATSPPLSGRLYNEQFFGPGTRLTVL.

A few counts support this clone. The same CDR3 arises from other DNA sequences in this sample as well. The V call is TRBV9, the J call TRBJ2-3; TRBD1 agrees at 12 bases. This CDR3 has 13 amino acids. Germline CDR1 SGDLS, CDR2 YYNGEE. V trimming: 10 bases; J trimming: 6 bases; junction bases outside the gene matches: 6. The CDR3 DNA follows: TGTGCCGGGGACAGGGGGCGGTTGGATACGCAGTATTTT. Amino acids: CAGDRGRLDTQYF.

The chain is built from TRBV5-1 and TRBJ2-7, with TRBD1 matching 7 bases. Germline CDR1 is SGHRS and CDR2 is YFSETQ. V trimming: 0 bases; J trimming: 0 bases; junction bases outside the gene matches: 6. The CDR3 consists of 16 residues. The CDR3 loop reads CASSLVGTADSYEQYF. DNA of the CDR3: TGCGCCAGCAGCTTGGTTGGGACAGCCGACTCCTACGAGCAGTACTTC. Variable domain in full (rest from reference TRBV5-1 and TRBJ2-7): KAGVTQTPRYLIKTRGQQVTLSCSPISGHRSVSWYQQTPGQGLQFLFEYFSETQRNKGNFPGRFSGRQFSNSRSEMNVSTLELGDSALYLCASSLVGTADSYEQYFGPGTRLTVT.

The V gene is TRBV9, the J gene TRBJ1-4, with D possibly TRBD1 on 5 matching bases. There are 15 residues in the CDR3. The germline gives CDR1 SGDLS, CDR2 YYNGEE. Trimming took 7 bases from V and 11 from J, leaving 24 bases between them. CDR3 region: CASPPGIGLADKLFF. CDR3 DNA: TGTGCCAGCCCCCCAGGGATTGGCCTTGCGGACAAACTGTTTTTT.

This chain uses TRBV27 with TRBJ2-2; TRBD2 aligns across 10 bases. With V trimmed by 7 bases and J by 5 bases, 7 bases remained unmatched. Germline CDR1 MNHEY, CDR2 SMNVEV (reference sequence). The CDR3 length is 15 residues. Here the CDR3 reads CASKSGRAETGELFF. The CDR3 DNA follows: TGTGCCAGCAAAAGCGGGAGGGCCGAAACCGGGGAGCTGTTTTTT.

The chain links TRBV19 to TRBJ2-1; TRBD2 might be the D (6 bases). The CDR3 length is 17 residues. CDR1 is LNHDA and CDR2 is SQIVND in the germline V gene (reference sequence). Deletions cut 0 bases from V and 9 bases from J, with 21 bases between. The CDR3 protein is CASSIDGSGFTSGEQFF. The CDR3 nucleotides read TGTGCCAGTAGTATAGACGGTAGCGGCTTTACCTCCGGTGAGCAGTTCTTC. The full variable domain, with the rest looked up from reference TRBV19 and TRBJ2-1, is DGGITQSPKYLFRKEGQNVTLSCEQNLNHDAMYWYRQDPGQGLRLIYYSQIVNDFQKGDIAEGYSVSREKKESFPLTVTSAQKNPTAFYLCASSIDGSGFTSGEQFFGPGTRLTVL.

Concerning this clone: Other DNA sequences in this sample translate to the same CDR3. The V call is TRBV19, the J call TRBJ2-5, with TRBD2 as a possible D gene (5 bases). The CDR3 consists of 13 residues. CDR1 is LNHDA and CDR2 is SQIVND in the germline V gene (reference sequence). V lost 3 bases and J lost 5, with 10 bases in between. The CDR3: CASSIVGGETQYF. Here the CDR3 DNA reads TGTGCCAGTAGTATCGTGGGCGGGGAGACCCAGTACTTC.

The chain employs TRBV11-2 and TRBJ2-5; TRBD1 aligns across 8 bases. The V segment lost 1 base and the J segment 7 bases; nucleotides outside the gene matches: 5. The CDR3 is made up of 14 amino acids. Germline loops: CDR1 SGHAT, CDR2 FQNNGV. CDR3 residues: CASSLVGQGGTQYF. CDR3 DNA: TGTGCCAGCAGCTTAGTAGGACAGGGAGGGACCCAGTACTTC.

The V and J genes are TRBV7-9 and TRBJ1-5; D is unclear. V was trimmed by 4 bases and J by 5 bases, leaving 18 bases between them. The germline gives CDR1 SEHNR, CDR2 FQNEAQ (reference sequence). CDR3 length: 16 residues. The CDR3 region is CASSSTGDLPDQPQHF. CDR3 DNA sequence: TGTGCCAGCAGCTCGACGGGAGACCTTCCTGATCAGCCCCAGCATTTT.

The V call is TRBV1, the J call TRBJ2-7. TRBV1 is described as a pseudogene. The CDR3 runs to 16 residues. The CDR3 nucleotides read TGCACCAGCAGCCATCCTCCGGGACCTAGCTCCTACGAGCAGTACTTC. Translating gives CTSSHPPGPSSYEQYF.

The chain couples TRBV6-1 to TRBJ1-5; 7 positions agree with TRBD1. Trimming at V came to 3 bases and at J to 1 base, leaving 9 bases not matched to a gene. This CDR3 contains 17 residues. Per germline, CDR1 MNHNS and CDR2 SASEGT. Here the CDR3 reads CASSETMTGMSNQPQHF. CDR3 DNA sequence: TGTGCCAGCAGTGAGACCATGACAGGGATGAGCAATCAGCCCCAGCATTTT.

This clone was seen just once. The rearrangement links TRBV7-9 to TRBJ2-1; D may be TRBD2 (5 bases). Trimming stripped 7 bases from V and 5 bases from J, with 18 bases between. Germline CDR1 reads SEHNR; CDR2 reads FQNEAQ (reference sequence). The CDR3 totals 15 residues. The CDR3 DNA is TGTGCCAGCAACGTACTAGGACTGAACGACAATGAGCAGTTCTTC. Its protein product is CASNVLGLNDNEQFF. Full variable domain (missing parts from reference TRBV7-9 and TRBJ2-1): DTGVSQNPRHKITKRGQNVTFRCDPISEHNRLYWYRQTLGQGPEFLTYFQNEAQLEKSRLLSDRFSAERPKGSFSTLEIQRTEQGDSAMYLCASNVLGLNDNEQFFGPGTRLTVL.

This chain connects TRBV5-1 to TRBJ2-1, with 7 bases that match TRBD2. The V segment lost 2 bases and the J segment 6 bases; nucleotides outside the gene matches: 8. Germline V gene lookup returns CDR1 SGHRS and CDR2 YFSETQ. The CDR3 contains 15 residues. CDR3 region: CASSFRWGGGNEQFF. CDR3 in DNA: TGCGCCAGCAGCTTTCGGTGGGGCGGGGGCAATGAGCAGTTCTTC.

This clone has only one observation. This sequence joins TRBV5-1 and TRBJ1-5; 8 bases fit TRBD1. With V trimmed by 3 bases and J by 5 bases, 16 bases remained unmatched. The CDR3 consists of 18 residues. Germline V gives CDR1 SGHRS, CDR2 YFSETQ. The CDR3 DNA is TGCGCCAGCAGCTCGCCCACGACAGGGGCATCGGTGGATCAGCCCCAGCATTTT. It translates to CASSSPTTGASVDQPQHF.

The rearrangement joins TRBV9 to TRBJ2-1; 14 positions match TRBD2. CDR3 size: 17 residues. V trimming: 0 bases; J trimming: 2 bases; junction bases outside the gene matches: 1. Germline values: CDR1 SGDLS, CDR2 YYNGEE. As DNA, the CDR3 is TGTGCCAGCAGCGTAGAGGGACTAGCGGGAGCCTACAATGAGCAGTTCTTC. This translates into CASSVEGLAGAYNEQFF.

V is TRBV7-3 and J is TRBJ2-3; 9 bases line up with TRBD2. Germline V gene lookup returns CDR1 SGHTA and CDR2 FQGTGA. The CDR3 contains 14 residues. V gave up 5 bases and J gave up 5 bases; unmatched junction bases: 5. CDR3 residues: CASSPSGKLDTQYF. CDR3 coding DNA: TGTGCCAGCAGCCCTAGCGGGAAGTTAGATACGCAGTATTTT.